The rows below give T cell receptor beta chains drawn from one sample of a study of cytomegalovirus exposure and HLA in healthy donors. Here immunoSEQ multiplex PCR was the method, and the copy in TCRdb shows in-frame clones only, minus some. The table shows fewer than 200,000 clones, with approximately 84% occurring only once. The sample was PBMCs. The receptor set was obtained from a woman between 50 and 59 years old in good health and CMV-seropositive. The CDR3 runs from the conserved cysteine through the conserved F or W. The D gene is left open where the match is weak. Clone size, where shown, is once, few, many, or a class for clones that have expanded.

>14|TRBV7-8|TRBD1|few|TRBJ1-1
TGTGCCAGCAGCTTAGCGACAGGGGACACTGAAGCTTTCTTT
CASSLATGDTEAFF
>13|TRBV2|TRBD1|.|TRBJ1-4
TGTGCCAGCAGCCCGGACAGGATAGAAAAACTGTTTTTT
CASSPDRIEKLFF
>15|TRBV6-5|TRBD1|.|TRBJ2-2
TGTGCCAGCAGGAGGACAGGACCGAACACCGGGGAGCTGTTTTTT
CASRRTGPNTGELFF
>14|TRBV9|TRBD1|.|TRBJ2-5
TGTGCCAGCAGCGTAGGGGACAGCCACGAGACCCAGTACTTC
CASSVGDSHETQYF
>17|TRBV21-1|.|once|TRBJ2-7
TGTGCCAGCAGCAAACTCTTCGGAACAGGTGGAGTGACGGAGCAGTACTTC
CASSKLFGTGGVTEQYF
>13|TRBV27|TRBD1|few|TRBJ1-1
TGTGCCAGCCTTAAGACAGGGGGCACTGAAGCTTTCTTT
CASLKTGGTEAFF
>13|TRBV7-2|.|.|TRBJ1-6
TGTGCCAGCAGCTTAGCAGGGGCTTCACCCCTCCACTTT
CASSLAGASPLHF
>13|TRBV7-2|TRBD1|.|TRBJ1-2
TGTGCCAGCAGCTTAGAGACAGGGGCGTATCACACCTTT
CASSLETGAYHTF
>15|TRBV9|TRBD2|.|TRBJ2-1
TGTGCCAGCAGTCCAGGTAGCGGGAGGGCCAGTGAGCAGTTCTTC
CASSPGSGRASEQFF
>14|TRBV5-4|.|.|TRBJ2-1
TGTGCCAGCAGACCCGGTCTTGGGGGGAGTGAGCAGTTCTTC
CASRPGLGGSEQFF
>15|TRBV6-1|TRBD1|.|TRBJ2-5
TGTGCCAGCAGTGTGTCGACAGGGATAGGGGAGACCCAGTACTTC
CASSVSTGIGETQYF
>15|TRBV5-6|TRBD1|few|TRBJ1-2
TGTGCCAGCAGCTTGATTCGACAGGGCGACTATGGCTACACCTTC
CASSLIRQGDYGYTF
>14|TRBV7-3|.|.|TRBJ2-1
TGTGCCAGCAGCTTAACGGGCGGGGCCAATGAGCAGTTCTTC
CASSLTGGANEQFF
>15|TRBV9|TRBD2|.|TRBJ2-1
TGTGCCAGCAGCGTAGCCGGGGGGGGCTACAATGAGCAGTTCTTC
CASSVAGGGYNEQFF
>17|TRBV18|TRBD1|.|TRBJ1-2
TGTGCCAGCTCACAACTACAAATGGGACAGGGGAACTATGGCTACACCTTC
CASSQLQMGQGNYGYTF
>17|TRBV9|.|.|TRBJ2-1
TGTGCCAGCAGCGTAGGGTCAAGCGGAGGCTCCTACAATGAGCAGTTCTTC
CASSVGSSGGSYNEQFF
>15|TRBV15|TRBD2|.|TRBJ2-1
TGTGCCACCAGCAGAGTGCGGGGGACTTACAATGAGCAGTTCTTC
CATSRVRGTYNEQFF
>13|TRBV2|.|.|TRBJ1-4
TGTGCCAGCCAAGTTCAGGGAAATGAAAAACTGTTTTTT
CASQVQGNEKLFF
>18|TRBV7-9|.|.|TRBJ2-1
TGTGCCAGCAGCTTGCCGCGGGCTCGTTCCTCCTCCTACAATGAGCAGTTCTTC
CASSLPRARSSSYNEQFF
>15|TRBV14|TRBD1|.|TRBJ1-2
TGTGCCAGCAGCCAATCCCTCGGACAGGGGGTAAGCTACACCTTC
CASSQSLGQGVSYTF
>14|TRBV5-6|.|.|TRBJ1-2
TGTGCCAGCAGCCCCAGGGGCTTGTCCTATGGCTACACCTTC
CASSPRGLSYGYTF
>12|TRBV5-1|.|once|TRBJ2-7
TGCGCCAGCAGCTCCTTCTCCTACGAGCAGTACTTC
CASSSFSYEQYF
>15|TRBV6-1|.|.|TRBJ1-2
TGTGCCAGCAGTGAGGGAAGGGGGGGGTCAAATGGCTACACCTTC
CASSEGRGGSNGYTF
>13|TRBV10-3|.|.|TRBJ2-3
TGTGCCATCAGACCAGGGTCGGCCGATACGCAGTATTTT
CAIRPGSADTQYF
>17|TRBV19|.|.|TRBJ2-6
TGTGCCAGTAGGGCGGGCCAGGTGTCGGGCGGGGCCAACGTCCTGACTTTC
CASRAGQVSGGANVLTF
>15|TRBV19|.|.|TRBJ2-7
TGTGCCAGTAGTAAACAGCGGCTAACCTCCTACGAGCAGTACTTC
CASSKQRLTSYEQYF
>15|TRBV9|.|.|TRBJ2-2
TGTGCCAGCAGCGCCCACTCGGGGGTGGCCGGGGAGCTGTTTTTT
CASSAHSGVAGELFF
>13|TRBV7-8|.|.|TRBJ2-5
TGTGCCAGCAGCCCAAGGACTATCGAGACCCAGTACTTC
CASSPRTIETQYF
>13|TRBV19|TRBD1|.|TRBJ2-2
TGTGCCAGTAGTACCGGGACAGAAGGGGAGCTGTTTTTT
CASSTGTEGELFF
>15|TRBV6-1|.|.|TRBJ1-1
TGTGCCAGCAGTGAAGAGGGGTCGGGGGGCACTGAAGCTTTCTTT
CASSEEGSGGTEAFF
>12|TRBV28|.|once|TRBJ1-1
TGTGCCACACGGTCTGTGAACACTGAAGCTTTCTTT
CATRSVNTEAFF
>16|TRBV5-1|.|.|TRBJ1-6
TGCGCCAGCAGCTTGGAAATCGGGGGTATTAATTCACCCCTCCACTTT
CASSLEIGGINSPLHF
>18|TRBV4-2|TRBD2|.|TRBJ2-7
TGTGCCAGCAGCCAAGTCCCCTCCGGGACTACCAGCTCCTACGAGCAGTACTTC
CASSQVPSGTTSSYEQYF
>16|TRBV4-1|.|once|TRBJ1-3
TGCGCCAGCAGCCAACCCACAGGGCGCCCTGGAAACACCATATATTTT
CASSQPTGRPGNTIYF
>14|TRBV7-6|TRBD2|.|TRBJ2-7
TGTGCCAGCAGCGCACGGCGGGAGGGCCAGGAGCAGTACTTC
CASSARREGQEQYF
>11|TRBV27|.|.|TRBJ2-3
TGTGCCAGCAGTTTACGAGATACGCAGTATTTT
CASSLRDTQYF
>16|TRBV7-8|.|.|TRBJ2-5
TGTGCCAGCAGTCCTCGGGGAGGGGGGTTCGGGGAGACCCAGTACTTC
CASSPRGGGFGETQYF
>17|TRBV4-1|TRBD2|.|TRBJ2-2
TGCGCCAGCAGCCAAGGCCTAGCGGGGTTAAACACCGGGGAGCTGTTTTTT
CASSQGLAGLNTGELFF
>15|TRBV7-9|.|.|TRBJ1-1
TGTGCCAGCAGCTTAGCTGTTTGGGAGGGGACTGAAGCTTTCTTT
CASSLAVWEGTEAFF
>14|TRBV6-4|TRBD1|medium-sized|TRBJ2-2
TGTGCCAGTCGGGGACAGGAGGACACCGGGGAGCTGTTTTTT
CASRGQEDTGELFF
>16|TRBV6-1|TRBD1|.|TRBJ2-4
TGTGCCAGCAGTGCGGGACAGGGGGCAGGGGTAAACATTCAGTACTTC
CASSAGQGAGVNIQYF
>15|TRBV5-4|TRBD1|.|TRBJ2-5
TGTGCCAGCAGTTCCGGGACAGGGGGCAGAGAGACCCAGTACTTC
CASSSGTGGRETQYF
>16|TRBV18|.|.|TRBJ1-3
TGTGCCAGCTCACCAGGGGGCTTCCTCTCTGGAAACACCATATATTTT
CASSPGGFLSGNTIYF
>13|TRBV7-7|.|.|TRBJ2-2
TGTGCTAGCAGCTCGGGACTTACCGGGGAGCTGTTTTTT
CASSSGLTGELFF
>14|TRBV5-1|TRBD2|.|TRBJ2-1
TGCGCCAGCAGCTTGGACGGACTAGCTCCTGAGCAGTTCTTC
CASSLDGLAPEQFF
>16|TRBV7-2|TRBD2|.|TRBJ2-1
TGTGCCAGCAGCCCCCAATTACTAGCGGAAGTGTTACGGCAGTTCTTC
CASSPQLLAEVLRQFF
>14|TRBV27|.|once|TRBJ1-4
TGTGCCAGCAGTTCCCCGGGGACTAATGAAAAACTGTTTTTT
CASSSPGTNEKLFF
>14|TRBV9|.|few|TRBJ2-3
TGTGCCAGCAGCCGGGACTCTTACACAGATACGCAGTATTTT
CASSRDSYTDTQYF
>14|TRBV7-2|.|.|TRBJ2-5
TGTGCCAGCAGCTTGGTACGGGGCCAAGAGACCCAGTACTTC
CASSLVRGQETQYF
>18|TRBV4-1|TRBD2|few|TRBJ2-1
TGCGCCAGCAGCCAAGGGCTATACGGGGGGACCCGGAGGAATGAGCAGTTCTTC
CASSQGLYGGTRRNEQFF
>16|TRBV14|TRBD2|once|TRBJ2-1
TGTGCCAGCAGCTCCTATAGCGGGAGTTCTTACAATGAGCAGTTCTTC
CASSSYSGSSYNEQFF